The 31 T cell receptor beta chains reported below all come from one sample, sequenced in a study of T cells after yellow fever vaccination. MiXCR, applied by TCRdb to the 5' RACE reads, yields one record per CDR3 protein. The sample contains 450,000 to 650,000 distinct CDR3 sequences, about a fifth of which appear only once. Sequenced here: PBMCs, sampled about 21 days after the first yellow fever vaccination. The receptor source for this set is a man younger than 30 who received the YFV17D yellow fever vaccine.

In this sample, this clonotype turned up a few times. V usage is TRBV19 and J usage is TRBJ1-2; no firm D call. Germline V CDR1 and CDR2: LNHDA, SQIVND (reference sequence). This CDR3 contains 11 residues. The germline V and J ends were trimmed by 7 bases and 8 bases, with 11 bases remaining between them. Written as DNA, the CDR3 is TGTGCCAGTACGAACGGACGCGGCTACACCTTC. It translates to CASTNGRGYTF.

This chain uses TRBV5-1 with TRBJ2-1; 10 nucleotides match TRBD2. V dropped 0 bases and J dropped 10; count of bases not matched to a gene: 13. Germline V CDR1 and CDR2: SGHRS, YFSETQ. The CDR3 sequence is 17 residues long. CDR3 in amino acids: CASSLEFRLAGAGEQFF. The DNA for the CDR3 is TGCGCCAGCAGCTTGGAATTCCGGCTAGCGGGGGCTGGGGAGCAGTTCTTC. The entire variable domain, with the rest obtained from reference TRBV5-1 and TRBJ2-1, is as follows: KAGVTQTPRYLIKTRGQQVTLSCSPISGHRSVSWYQQTPGQGLQFLFEYFSETQRNKGNFPGRFSGRQFSNSRSEMNVSTLELGDSALYLCASSLEFRLAGAGEQFFGPGTRLTVL.

The chain uses TRBV5-1 and TRBJ1-3; D is unclear. Trimming shortened V by 0 bases and J by 0 bases, and 7 bases separated the two germline ends. The CDR3 consists of 15 residues. In germline, CDR1 is SGHRS, CDR2 YFSETQ. The CDR3 reads CASSLVPFSGNTIYF. CDR3 coding DNA: TGCGCCAGCAGCTTGGTCCCTTTCTCTGGAAACACCATATATTTT.

The chain uses TRBV7-9 and TRBJ2-7; perhaps TRBD1 as D (6 bases). From germline, CDR1 is SEHNR and CDR2 FQNEAQ (reference sequence). The V end was cut by 3 bases, the J end by 4 bases, with 10 bases between. The CDR3 loop spans 13 amino acids. As DNA, the CDR3 is TGTGCCAGCAGCTTCGCCGACAGGTACGAGCAGTACTTC. Amino acids: CASSFADRYEQYF.

This clonotype was recorded many times. The chain has TRBV29-1 and TRBJ2-2; 8 bases agree with TRBD2. The CDR3 covers 15 residues. V trimming: 0 bases; J trimming: 5 bases; junction bases outside the gene matches: 5. Germline lookup yields CDR1 SQVTM and CDR2 ANQGSEA. This CDR3 is CSVEDGRGGTGELFF. As DNA, the CDR3 is TGCAGCGTTGAAGACGGACGGGGGGGGACCGGGGAGCTGTTTTTT.

The chain recombines TRBV7-2 with TRBJ2-5, with TRBD2 matching over 9 bases. From germline, CDR1 is SGHTA and CDR2 FQGNSA. V gave up 4 bases and J gave up 3 bases; unmatched junction bases: 6. This CDR3 contains 15 residues. The CDR3 protein is CASSSRTSEEETQYF. CDR3 DNA sequence: TGTGCCAGCAGCTCCCGGACTAGCGAGGAAGAGACCCAGTACTTC.

In its sample, this clonotype was seen a few times. V is TRBV18 and J is TRBJ1-1, with D maybe TRBD1 (5 bases). The V and J ends lost 3 bases and 4 bases respectively, with 12 bases between them. Per the germline V gene, CDR1 is KGHSH and CDR2 is LQKENI. The CDR3 sequence is 14 residues long. The CDR3 loop reads CASSPIRDGTEAFF. CDR3 coding DNA: TGTGCCAGCTCACCCATCCGGGACGGCACTGAAGCTTTCTTT.

This clonotype was observed a handful of times. The V call is TRBV4-2, the J call TRBJ1-3; D is unclear. The length of the CDR3 is 15 residues. The germline V and J ends were trimmed by 0 bases and 0 bases, with 6 bases remaining between them. The germline V gene encodes CDR1 LGHNA and CDR2 YNFKEQ. The CDR3 region is CASSQDGSSGNTIYF. The CDR3 region has the DNA TGTGCCAGCAGCCAAGACGGATCCTCTGGAAACACCATATATTTT.

The chain carries TRBV7-9 and TRBJ2-7, with TRBD1 identical over 9 bases. With V trimmed by 5 bases and J by 5 bases, 7 bases remained unmatched. CDR3 size: 14 residues. Germline assignment: CDR1 SEHNR and CDR2 FQNEAQ (reference sequence). CDR3 nucleotides: TGTGCCAGCAGCGCGAGGACAGGGGACCACGAGCAGTACGTC. Its translation: CASSARTGDHEQYV.

The chain links TRBV23-1 to TRBJ2-1, with TRBD2 matching over 11 bases. TRBV23-1 is recorded as an ORF, its role being uncertain. The junction had 12 bases not matched to a gene; V was cut back by 4 bases and J by 7 bases. The length of the CDR3 is 17 residues. The CDR3 is CASSPHVSGGERNEQFF. The CDR3 DNA reads as TGCGCCAGCAGTCCCCACGTTAGCGGGGGGGAAAGGAATGAGCAGTTCTTC.

Only a few counts were recorded for this clonotype. J is TRBJ2-3 and V is TRBV9, with D possibly TRBD1 on 6 matching bases. V was trimmed by 4 bases and J by 2 bases, leaving 17 bases between them. The CDR3 is 16 residues long. Per germline, CDR1 SGDLS and CDR2 YYNGEE. The CDR3 loop is CASSSGAVPFTDTQYF. The CDR3, as DNA: TGTGCCAGCAGCTCAGGGGCGGTCCCTTTCACAGATACGCAGTATTTT.

The chain links TRBV4-3 to TRBJ1-2, with D perhaps matching TRBD1 (5 bases). Germline values: CDR1 LGHNA, CDR2 YSLEER. The V and J ends lost 1 base and 8 bases respectively, with 26 bases between them. This CDR3 is 18 amino acids long. The CDR3 spells CASSQATDSRYVSGGYTF. As DNA, the CDR3 is TGCGCCAGCAGCCAAGCTACCGACAGCAGATACGTTTCGGGGGGCTACACCTTC.

Only a few counts were recorded for this clonotype. This chain links TRBV7-2 with TRBJ2-2, with TRBD2 matching over 10 bases. Germline loops: CDR1 SGHTA, CDR2 FQGNSA. The CDR3 runs to 16 residues. The J segment lost 4 bases and the V segment lost 7 bases, leaving 9 bases of the junction unmatched. CDR3 sequence: CASTTTSGVRTGELFF. Written as DNA, the CDR3 is TGTGCCAGCACCACAACTAGCGGGGTCCGCACCGGGGAGCTGTTTTTT.

This clonotype was observed a few times. V and J are TRBV30 and TRBJ2-1, with 10 bases lining up with TRBD2. Germline V gives CDR1 GTSNPN, CDR2 SVGIG (reference sequence). Germline trimming cut 0 bases from V and 5 bases from J; bases unmatched to any gene: 4. The CDR3 has 15 amino acids. As DNA, the CDR3 is TGTGCCTGGAGTGTTTCTAGCGGGGGAGACAATGAGCAGTTCTTC. Translation: CAWSVSSGGDNEQFF.

By share, this clonotype ranks as medium-sized. V and J are TRBV20-1 and TRBJ2-5; no definite D call. Germline CDR1 reads DFQATT; CDR2 reads SNEGSKA (reference sequence). CDR3 length: 15 amino acids. Trimming shortened V by 0 bases and J by 3 bases, and 14 bases separated the two germline ends. The CDR3 sequence: CSARDLRQAEETQYF. The CDR3 DNA is TGCAGTGCTAGAGATCTGAGGCAGGCCGAAGAGACCCAGTACTTC.

The chain couples TRBV4-2 to TRBJ2-2, with D uncertain. CDR1 and CDR2 (germline): LGHNA, YNFKEQ. V was pared by 0 bases and J by 0 bases, with 8 bases between. This CDR3 has 16 amino acids. The CDR3 is CASSQDVGTNTGELFF. DNA of the CDR3: TGTGCCAGCAGCCAAGATGTCGGCACGAACACCGGGGAGCTGTTTTTT.

The table lists this clonotype with a few counts. The chain combines TRBV3-1 with TRBJ2-5; possible D gene TRBD2, 7 bases. Germline V gene data show CDR1 as LGHDT and CDR2 as YNNKEL (reference sequence). The CDR3 is 15 amino acids. V gave up 5 bases and J gave up 4 bases, with 17 bases separating them. The CDR3 coding sequence is TGTGCCAGCAGCGTTAGAGGGGGGGCCGGAGAGACCCAGTACTTC. It yields the protein CASSVRGGAGETQYF.

In this sample, this clonotype turned up a few times. The chain couples TRBV7-2 to TRBJ1-6; 7 positions match TRBD1. The CDR3 contains 15 residues. Germline V gives CDR1 SGHTA, CDR2 FQGNSA. V was pared by 2 bases and J by 7 bases, with 5 bases of the junction left unmatched. The CDR3: CASSLRGGQNSPLHF. CDR3 in DNA: TGTGCCAGCAGCTTACGAGGGGGACAGAATTCACCCCTCCACTTT. The full variable domain, rest sourced from reference TRBV7-2 and TRBJ1-6, is GAGVSQSPSNKVTEKGKDVELRCDPISGHTALYWYRQSLGQGLEFLIYFQGNSAPDKSGLPSDRFSAERTGGSVSTLTIQRTQQEDSAVYLCASSLRGGQNSPLHFGNGTRLTVT.

The CDR3 DNA reads TGTGCCAGCAGCCTAAGAAGGGGGGAGGACACTGAAGCTTTCTTT. As protein: CASSLRRGEDTEAFF. V is TRBV7-9 and J is TRBJ1-1; the D gene is possibly TRBD1 (6 bases). The CDR3 is 15 amino acids. Per the germline V gene, CDR1 is SEHNR and CDR2 is FQNEAQ (reference sequence). V was shortened by 5 bases and J by 3 bases, with 16 bases between the two germline ends.

The chain has TRBV20-1 and TRBJ2-5, with D tentatively TRBD1 (5 bases). Germline CDR1 reads DFQATT; CDR2 reads SNEGSKA (reference sequence). Trimming removed 0 bases from V and 7 bases from J, with 15 bases in between. CDR3 size: 14 residues. The CDR3 region has the DNA TGCAGTGCTAGAGATCCAGGGAATTGGTTGACCCAGTACTTC. Encoded protein: CSARDPGNWLTQYF.

CDR3 residues: CSARDESLGGTEAFF. CDR3 coding DNA: TGCAGTGCTAGGGATGAGAGTTTAGGTGGCACTGAAGCTTTCTTT. The V call is TRBV20-1, the J call TRBJ1-1, with D hard to call. V lost 3 bases to trimming and J lost 4 bases, with 18 bases between them. Germline loops: CDR1 DFQATT, CDR2 SNEGSKA (reference sequence). The length of the CDR3 is 15 residues.

The chain couples TRBV7-8 to TRBJ2-4; possible D gene TRBD1, 6 bases. The CDR3 runs to 12 residues. The germline V and J ends were trimmed by 3 bases and 6 bases, with 6 bases remaining between them. The germline V gene encodes CDR1 SGHVS and CDR2 FQNEAQ. The CDR3 spells CASSFRGNIQYF. CDR3 DNA sequence: TGTGCCAGCAGCTTCAGGGGAAACATTCAGTACTTC. Looking up the rest from reference TRBV7-8 and TRBJ2-4 gives the full variable domain: GAGVSQSPRYKVAKRGQDVALRCDPISGHVSLFWYQQALGQGPEFLTYFQNEAQLDKSGLPSDRFFAERPEGSVSTLKIQRTQQEDSAVYLCASSFRGNIQYFGAGTRLSVL.

This clonotype was recorded a few times. The chain couples TRBV7-9 to TRBJ2-3; D not resolved. V lost 2 bases and J 6 bases, leaving 6 bases between the germline ends. Looked up from germline, CDR1 is SEHNR and CDR2 is FQNEAQ (reference sequence). The CDR3 covers 12 residues. For the CDR3, the DNA is TGTGCCAGCAGCTTACAAGATGATACGCAGTATTTT. Its translation: CASSLQDDTQYF.

This clonotype was seen only a few times. The rearrangement joins TRBV6-5 to TRBJ2-5; the match to TRBD1 covers 10 bases. This CDR3 contains 15 residues. V shed 3 bases, J shed 5 bases, and the junction held 6 bases outside the gene matches. The germline V gene has CDR1 MNHEY and CDR2 SVGAGI. CDR3 protein: CASSYWDRGGETQYF. The CDR3, as DNA: TGTGCCAGCAGTTATTGGGACAGGGGAGGCGAGACCCAGTACTTC.

This chain links TRBV7-9 with TRBJ1-4; D perhaps matches TRBD1 (5 bases). Trimming took off 4 bases at V and 8 bases at J, with 8 bases between the two ends. Germline V CDR1 and CDR2: SEHNR, FQNEAQ (reference sequence). The CDR3 extends over 12 amino acids. The CDR3 sequence: CASSWGMEKLFF. In DNA, the CDR3 is TGTGCCAGCAGCTGGGGGATGGAAAAACTGTTTTTT.

This clonotype showed up just a few times. The CDR3 is CASSPRGGRRILGEQYF. Here the CDR3 DNA reads TGTGCCAGCAGCCCCAGGGGAGGGCGAAGGATCCTGGGCGAGCAGTACTTC. The chain couples TRBV7-9 to TRBJ2-7; tentatively, D is TRBD2 (7 bases). The germline CDR1 and CDR2 sequences are SEHNR and FQNEAQ (reference sequence). This CDR3 has 17 amino acids. Trimming took off 5 bases at V and 6 bases at J, with 26 bases between the two ends.

In this sample, this clonotype turned up a few times. J is TRBJ2-3 and V is TRBV6-5; TRBD2 matches 8 bases. The CDR3 is 15 residues long. The germline V gene has CDR1 MNHEY and CDR2 SVGAGI. The V gene end was trimmed by 2 bases and the J gene end by 4 bases; junction bases not matched to a gene: 5. The CDR3 nucleotides read TGTGCCAGCAGTTACCAGAGCGGGGGCGCAGATACGCAGTATTTT. It encodes CASSYQSGGADTQYF.

V gene TRBV7-9 combines with J gene TRBJ1-1; 8 nucleotides match TRBD1. The CDR3 contains 15 residues. CDR1 is SEHNR and CDR2 is FQNEAQ in the germline V gene (reference sequence). V lost 1 base and J lost 6; bases outside the gene matches: 7. The CDR3 sequence is CASSLGSQGAAEAFF. CDR3 sequence (DNA): TGTGCCAGCAGCTTAGGTTCCCAGGGGGCCGCTGAAGCTTTCTTT.

On this clonotype itself: The junction departs from germline at one end; a sequencing error may be responsible. CDR3 loop: CASSSGPSPLEQFF. The CDR3 DNA reads TGTGCTAGCAGTAGTGGACCGTCCCCTTTGGAGCAGTTCTTC. J is TRBJ2-1 and V is TRBV7-7, with D unresolved. CDR3 length equals 14 residues. Germline CDR1 is SSHAT and CDR2 is FNYEAQ (reference sequence).

The chain uses TRBV29-1 and TRBJ2-7, with D uncertain. V was trimmed by 0 bases and J by 1 base, leaving 10 bases between them. Germline CDR1 is SQVTM and CDR2 is ANQGSEA. This CDR3 is 14 amino acids long. CDR3 coding DNA: TGCAGCGTTGAAGATAAGCCCAGGTCCTACGAGCAGTACGTC. This encodes CSVEDKPRSYEQYV.

This clonotype was detected many times. The chain links TRBV7-2 to TRBJ2-7, with TRBD2 matching 7 bases. This CDR3 is built from 15 residues. Per germline, CDR1 SGHTA and CDR2 FQGNSA. V trimming: 1 base; J trimming: 2 bases; junction bases outside the gene matches: 5. The CDR3 coding sequence is TGTGCCAGCAGCTTAGATCGGGGGGAGACCTACGAGCAGTACTTC. Amino acid sequence: CASSLDRGETYEQYF.